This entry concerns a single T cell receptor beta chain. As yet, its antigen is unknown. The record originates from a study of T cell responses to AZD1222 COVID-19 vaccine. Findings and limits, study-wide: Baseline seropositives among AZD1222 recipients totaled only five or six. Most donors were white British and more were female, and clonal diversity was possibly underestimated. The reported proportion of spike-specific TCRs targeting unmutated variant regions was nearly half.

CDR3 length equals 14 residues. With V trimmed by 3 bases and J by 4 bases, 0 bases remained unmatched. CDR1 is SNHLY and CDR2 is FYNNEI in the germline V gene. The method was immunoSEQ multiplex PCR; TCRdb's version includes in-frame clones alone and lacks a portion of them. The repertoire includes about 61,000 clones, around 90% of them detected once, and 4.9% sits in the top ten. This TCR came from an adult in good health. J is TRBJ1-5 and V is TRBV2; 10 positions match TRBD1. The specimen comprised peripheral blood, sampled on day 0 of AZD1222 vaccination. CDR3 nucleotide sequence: TGTGCCAGCAGTGAGGGACAGGGGAATCAGCCCCAGCATTTT. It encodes CASSEGQGNQPQHF.